A single sample gave rise to the 10 T cell receptor beta chains below, sequenced in a study of T cell repertoires in cytomegalovirus infection. MiXCR, run by TCRdb on the reads, gives a single entry per CDR3 protein. The sample lists around 900,000 distinct CDR3 sequences; around 29% were seen once. These TCRs are of unknown antigen specificity. The specimen comprised cultured CD8+ T cells from PBMCs, sampled from culture after CMV antigen stimulation. These receptors were taken from a human donor in good health (CMV status not recorded). Some clones in this sample may be carry-over from other donors' samples.

CDR3 sequence (DNA): TGCGCCAGCAGCTTGGCGCGGGGACTAGCGGGGGCCACGGATACGCAGTATTTT. Translated: CASSLARGLAGATDTQYF. The rearrangement joins TRBV5-1 to TRBJ2-3; 14 nucleotides line up with TRBD2. The germline CDR1 and CDR2 sequences are SGHRS and YFSETQ. V was clipped by 0 bases and J by 6 bases; unmatched bases: 9. The CDR3 has 18 amino acids.

CDR3 residues: CASGRTGGGYGYTF. In DNA, the CDR3 is TGTGCCAGCGGACGGACAGGGGGCGGCTATGGCTACACCTTC. The rearrangement joins TRBV11-1 to TRBJ1-2; the match to TRBD1 covers 11 bases. The CDR3 loop spans 14 amino acids. The junction had 6 bases not matched to a gene; V was cut back by 8 bases and J by 4 bases. The germline V gene encodes CDR1 SGHAT and CDR2 FQDESV (reference sequence).

The chain recombines TRBV12-3 or TRBV12-4 with TRBJ2-5; 10 bases are shared with TRBD1. V was pared by 0 bases and J by 2 bases, with 6 bases of the junction left unmatched. The CDR3 sequence is 17 residues long. The CDR3 is CASSLATTGGPQETQYF. The CDR3 nucleotides read TGTGCCAGCAGTTTAGCGACGACAGGGGGCCCACAAGAGACCCAGTACTTC.

The chain uses TRBV12-3 or TRBV12-4 and TRBJ2-7; D gene uncertain. With 2 bases removed from V and 3 bases from J, the gap between germline ends came to 8 bases. The CDR3 loop spans 13 amino acids. The DNA for the CDR3 is TGTGCCAGCAGTTTAACAGCCCTCTACGAGCAGTACTTC. Its translation: CASSLTALYEQYF.

This clonotype has more than one count but fewer than ten. The gene calls are TRBV4-1 and TRBJ1-4, with D unclear. Trimming stripped 4 bases from V and 8 bases from J, with 14 bases between. This CDR3 is 14 amino acids long. CDR1 is MGHRA and CDR2 is YSYEKL in the germline V gene. This CDR3 is CASSPPGNGEKLFF. The CDR3 region has the DNA TGCGCCAGCAGCCCCCCCGGAAATGGCGAAAAACTGTTTTTT.

The sample holds many counts of this clonotype. The V call is TRBV7-9, the J call TRBJ2-2; TRBD1 matches at 8 bases. The trim removed 4 bases at V and 1 base at J, leaving 8 bases unmatched. Germline CDR1 reads SEHNR; CDR2 reads FQNEAQ (reference sequence). CDR3 length: 17 amino acids. The CDR3: CASSWPGQDRNTGELFF. The CDR3 DNA follows: TGTGCCAGCAGCTGGCCGGGACAGGATAGGAACACCGGGGAGCTGTTTTTT. Full variable domain (remainder filled in from reference TRBV7-9 and TRBJ2-2): DTGVSQNPRHKITKRGQNVTFRCDPISEHNRLYWYRQTLGQGPEFLTYFQNEAQLEKSRLLSDRFSAERPKGSFSTLEIQRTEQGDSAMYLCASSWPGQDRNTGELFFGEGSRLTVL.

The chain joins TRBV18 to TRBJ2-7, with 7 nucleotides matching TRBD1. The ends lost 2 bases at V and 2 bases at J; junction bases unmatched: 3. CDR1 KGHSH and CDR2 LQKENI come from the germline V gene. This CDR3 region has 14 residues. CDR3 DNA: TGTGCCAGCTCACCATCGGGGACAGCCTACGAGCAGTACGTC. Amino acid sequence: CASSPSGTAYEQYV.

This clonotype was observed at least ten times. The gene calls are TRBV27 and TRBJ1-2; D not resolved. V dropped 5 bases and J dropped 0 bases, with 7 bases sitting between them. Germline CDR1 MNHEY, CDR2 SMNVEV (reference sequence). The CDR3 extends over 13 amino acids. CDR3 in DNA: TGTGCCAGCAGTCGGACCGCTAACTATGGCTACACCTTC. It codes for CASSRTANYGYTF.

This clonotype appeared many times. Germline and junction disagree at one end, which may indicate a read error. Written as DNA, the CDR3 is TGTGCTAGCAGCCCCAGCCCGGGGCCCTACGAGCAGTACTTC. It is translated as CASSPSPGPYEQYF. V gene TRBV7-7 combines with J gene TRBJ2-7; perhaps D is TRBD1 or TRBD2 (5 bases each). CDR1 and CDR2 from the germline V gene are SSHAT and FNYEAQ (reference sequence). The CDR3 has 14 residues.

This clonotype was detected a few times. The V and J genes are TRBV20-1 and TRBJ2-7, with D perhaps matching TRBD2 (5 bases). CDR1 and CDR2 (germline): DFQATT, SNEGSKA (reference sequence). There are 14 residues in the CDR3. The ends were cut back, 0 bases at V and 4 bases at J, with 13 bases in the middle. CDR3 in amino acids: CSARDRGARYEQYF. In DNA, the CDR3 is TGCAGTGCTAGAGATCGGGGAGCTAGGTACGAGCAGTACTTC.